This T cell receptor (beta chain) was observed in a study of radiation and T cells in renal cell carcinoma. Study-wide findings and caveats: From baseline, blood top tumor clonotypes peaked at 2 weeks post-radiation.

Concerning this clone: Its antigen is currently unknown.

Trimming cost V 5 bases and J 2 bases, with 19 bases left between them. The CDR3 loop spans 17 amino acids. Germline values: CDR1 SGHTA, CDR2 FQGNSA. Data came from immunoSEQ multiplex PCR; TCRdb stores just in-frame clones and leaves some out. The table records around 80,000 clones, 82% of them present only once. Time point specified: blood 2 weeks post-SBRT. Treatment given: 15 Gy SBRT to primary tumor, nephrectomy 4 weeks later. Clear cell pathology was present in this patient's renal cell carcinoma. The TCR originated in a man between 60 and 70 years old with renal cell carcinoma. The chain is built from TRBV7-2 and TRBJ2-1; maybe TRBD2 (6 bases). This sample comprised blood, obtained from a patient whose treatment included radiotherapy and nephrectomy. DNA of the CDR3: TGTGCCAGCAGCCCCGACCTACATAGCGGCACCTACAATGAGCAGTTCTTC. Translation gives CASSPDLHSGTYNEQFF. The variable domain in full, with the rest retrieved from reference TRBV7-2 and TRBJ2-1, is GAGVSQSPSNKVTEKGKDVELRCDPISGHTALYWYRQSLGQGLEFLIYFQGNSAPDKSGLPSDRFSAERTGGSVSTLTIQRTQQEDSAVYLCASSPDLHSGTYNEQFFGPGTRLTVL.